This T cell receptor (beta chain) was retrieved from a study of PD-1 blockade in classical Hodgkin lymphoma. The time point is: newly diagnosed, previously untreated cHL patient sample. Magnetic negative selection of thawed PBMCs was the method by which CD4+ T cells were purified. For comparison, PBMCs from newly diagnosed, untreated classical Hodgkin lymphoma were used. Libraries were prepared by immunoSEQ multiplex PCR; TCRdb keeps only in-frame clonotypes and omits some of them. The sample has about 30,000 clones; about 85% are singletons. J lost 10 bases, V lost 2 bases, and 9 bases had no gene match. The CDR3 runs 13 residues. Germline V gives CDR1 GTSNPN, CDR2 SVGIG (reference sequence). In its sample, this clone was seen a few times.

The origin of this receptor is a human donor with classical Hodgkin lymphoma. Sequencing was carried out using CD4+ T cells from blood. V is TRBV30 and J is TRBJ1-1; 8 bases line up with TRBD1. The CDR3 protein is CAWSPGQGFGAFF. CDR3 DNA sequence: TGTGCCTGGAGTCCCGGACAGGGATTCGGAGCTTTCTTT.